This passage covers 14 T cell receptor beta chains from one sample sequenced in a study of regulatory T cells in long-lasting Graves disease. Time point here: newly diagnosed GD, antithyroid drugs for less than 3 months. PBMC-derived RNA was used for the TCR library. The authors built TCR beta libraries using iRepertoire HTBI primers and Arm-PCR of CDR3 regions. TCRdb reanalysed the multiplex PCR reads using MiXCR and keeps one entry per CDR3 protein. Of some 490,000 distinct CDR3 sequences in the sample, about 11% were seen once. These data also featured in a second study, about T cells in Graves' hyperthyroidism and ophthalmopathy.

The source was peripheral blood mononuclear cells (PBMCs), collected at new diagnosis, from a patient treated with antithyroid drugs. All receptors derive from a woman under 40 with Graves disease.

There are a few counts of this clonotype. The J gene is TRBJ1-1, the V gene TRBV27; TRBD1 agrees at 8 bases. The germline CDR1 and CDR2 sequences are MNHEY and SMNVEV (reference sequence). The CDR3 sequence is 14 residues long. V gave up 6 bases and J gave up 1 base; unmatched junction bases: 4. The CDR3 bases are TGTGCCAGCAGCATAGACAGGGGGAACACTGAAGCTTTCTTT. This encodes CASSIDRGNTEAFF.

The chain carries TRBV7-9 and TRBJ2-1; TRBD1 is a possible D gene (5 bases). This CDR3 region has 19 residues. Germline CDR1 SEHNR, CDR2 FQNEAQ (reference sequence). The V end lost 3 bases, the J end lost 4 bases, and 25 bases lay between the germline ends. CDR3 coding DNA: TGTGCCAGCAGCTTCCTCTCAGGGCCTCTGGGGCTTCCTTACAATGAGCAGTTCTTC. Amino acid sequence: CASSFLSGPLGLPYNEQFF. Complete variable domain (other parts from reference TRBV7-9 and TRBJ2-1): DTGVSQNPRHKITKRGQNVTFRCDPISEHNRLYWYRQTLGQGPEFLTYFQNEAQLEKSRLLSDRFSAERPKGSFSTLEIQRTEQGDSAMYLCASSFLSGPLGLPYNEQFFGPGTRLTVL.

The sample holds many counts of this clonotype. The rearrangement uses TRBV20-1 and TRBJ2-4; 8 nucleotides line up with TRBD1. Germline-derived CDR1 and CDR2 are DFQATT and SNEGSKA (reference sequence). Germline trimming cut 3 bases from V and 1 base from J; bases unmatched to any gene: 5. The CDR3 loop spans 15 amino acids. Written as DNA, the CDR3 is TGCAGTGCTAGCCGGACAGGGCTCGCCAAAAACATTCAGTACTTC. Residues: CSASRTGLAKNIQYF.

Turning to this clonotype: A single base is all that separates this from a far larger clone, so a read error is likely. The chain links TRBV27 to TRBJ2-3; 10 positions agree with TRBD2. The J call is in doubt because the DNA end fits TRBJ2-7 better. The CDR3 extends over 14 amino acids. Germline V gives CDR1 MNHEY, CDR2 SMNVEV (reference sequence). The CDR3 sequence is CASREASGSNEQYF. As DNA, the CDR3 is TGTGCCAGCAGGGAGGCTAGCGGGAGTAATGAGCAGTACTTC.

J is TRBJ1-6 and V is TRBV28, with D unresolved. Germline V CDR1 and CDR2: MDHEN, SYDVKM. V lost 2 bases, J lost 9 bases, and 5 bases lay in between. The CDR3 spans 12 residues. As DNA, the CDR3 is TGTGCCAGCAGTTTAATAGGTTCACCCCTCCACTTT. Its translation: CASSLIGSPLHF.

A few counts support this clonotype. The CDR3 DNA follows: TGTGCCAGCAGCTCCCTGGGGGGGACGACCTACGAGCAGTACTTC. Amino acid sequence: CASSSLGGTTYEQYF. The chain has TRBV6-2 or TRBV6-3 and TRBJ2-7, with 7 bases that match TRBD2. J gave up 2 bases and V 6 bases, and 10 bases lay outside the gene matches. The CDR3 runs to 15 residues. The V gene's germline CDR1 is MNHEY and CDR2 SVGEGT.

This clonotype appeared many times. This chain joins TRBV27 and TRBJ2-7, with TRBD1 as a possible D gene (5 bases). CDR1 and CDR2 from the germline V gene are MNHEY and SMNVEV (reference sequence). V lost 5 bases, J lost 5 bases, and 19 bases lay in between. This CDR3 contains 15 residues. The CDR3 spells CASSGTSPIGDEQYF. As DNA, the CDR3 is TGTGCCAGCAGTGGAACAAGCCCCATAGGGGACGAGCAGTACTTC.

The gene calls are TRBV18 and TRBJ1-3; D uncertain. This CDR3 is 17 amino acids long. V was clipped by 5 bases and J by 0 bases, with 17 bases between them. From germline, CDR1 is KGHSH and CDR2 LQKENI. CDR3 DNA sequence: TGTGCCAGCTCATCCTCCACCGGCAGACTCTCTGGAAACACCATATATTTT. It translates to CASSSSTGRLSGNTIYF.

The sample holds many counts of this clonotype. This sequence joins TRBV15 and TRBJ1-5, with a weak D call TRBD1 (5 bases). Looked up from germline, CDR1 is LNHNV and CDR2 is YYDKDF (reference sequence). V gave up 4 bases and J gave up 3 bases, with 13 bases separating them. The CDR3 extends over 15 amino acids. CDR3: CATSIGASANQPQHF. Here the CDR3 DNA reads TGTGCCACCAGCATAGGGGCATCCGCCAATCAGCCCCAGCATTTT.

This clonotype turned up a few times. This sequence joins TRBV7-9 and TRBJ1-1; 11 nucleotides line up with TRBD1. CDR1 is SEHNR, CDR2 FQNEAQ, per germline (reference sequence). The CDR3 contains 12 residues. The junction had 3 bases not matched to a gene; V was cut back by 5 bases and J by 10 bases. The CDR3 loop reads CASSPGQGGAFF. DNA for the CDR3: TGTGCCAGCAGCCCGGGACAGGGGGGAGCTTTCTTT.

This clonotype turned up a few times. One junction end disagrees with the germline gene, perhaps due to a read error. The chain couples TRBV20-1 to TRBJ2-4; perhaps TRBD1 as D (6 bases). This CDR3 comprises 11 residues. Germline lookup yields CDR1 DFQATT and CDR2 SNEGSKA (reference sequence). The CDR3 DNA follows: TGCAGTGCTAGAGACGTGTTGGGACAAGTCTTC. It encodes CSARDVLGQVF.

This clonotype was counted at least ten times. This sequence joins TRBV2 and TRBJ1-5; the D is unclear. Trimming took 4 bases from V and 5 from J, leaving 12 bases between them. The germline gives CDR1 SNHLY, CDR2 FYNNEI. The CDR3 runs 14 residues. CDR3 DNA: TGTGCCAGCAGTGCCCGGACTCAGGATCAGCCCCAGCATTTT. It encodes CASSARTQDQPQHF.

This clonotype has at least ten counts. This chain joins TRBV18 and TRBJ2-3; 7 bases line up with TRBD1. V lost 2 bases and J lost 3; bases outside the gene matches: 2. The CDR3 is 14 residues long. Germline V CDR1 and CDR2: KGHSH, LQKENI. The CDR3 bases are TGTGCCAGCTCACCAAACAGGGGAACAGATACGCAGTATTTT. Its protein product is CASSPNRGTDTQYF. Full variable domain (outside the CDR3, taken from reference TRBV18 and TRBJ2-3): NAGVMQNPRHLVRRRGQEARLRCSPMKGHSHVYWYRQLPEEGLKFMVYLQKENIIDESGMPKERFSAEFPKEGPSILRIQQVVRGDSAAYFCASSPNRGTDTQYFGPGTRLTVL.

This clonotype was counted between two and nine times. The genes are TRBV7-8 and TRBJ2-1; the match to TRBD1 covers 11 bases. This CDR3 has 14 residues. Germline trimming cut 8 bases from V and 8 bases from J; bases unmatched to any gene: 8. CDR1 is SGHVS, CDR2 FQNEAQ, per germline. Written as DNA, the CDR3 is TGTGCCAGCGGGCCGGGACAGGGGGTGGATGAGCAGTTCTTC. Translated: CASGPGQGVDEQFF. The whole variable domain, remainder taken from reference TRBV7-8 and TRBJ2-1, is GAGVSQSPRYKVAKRGQDVALRCDPISGHVSLFWYQQALGQGPEFLTYFQNEAQLDKSGLPSDRFFAERPEGSVSTLKIQRTQQEDSAVYLCASGPGQGVDEQFFGPGTRLTVL.